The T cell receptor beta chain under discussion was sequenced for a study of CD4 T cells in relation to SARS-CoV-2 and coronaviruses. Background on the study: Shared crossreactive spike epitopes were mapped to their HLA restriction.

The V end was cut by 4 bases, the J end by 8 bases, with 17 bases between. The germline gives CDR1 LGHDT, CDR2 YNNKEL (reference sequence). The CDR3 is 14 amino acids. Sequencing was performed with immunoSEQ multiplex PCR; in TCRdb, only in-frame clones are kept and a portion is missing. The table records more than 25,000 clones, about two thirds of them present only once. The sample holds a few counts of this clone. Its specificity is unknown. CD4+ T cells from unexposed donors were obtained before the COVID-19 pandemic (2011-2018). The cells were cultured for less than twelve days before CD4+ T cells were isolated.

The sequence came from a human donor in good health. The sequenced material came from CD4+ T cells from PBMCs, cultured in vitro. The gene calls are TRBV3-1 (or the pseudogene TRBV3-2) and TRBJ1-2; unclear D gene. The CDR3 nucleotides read TGTGCCAGCAGCCTCCCGGGCTACTCGTACGGCTACACCTTC. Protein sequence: CASSLPGYSYGYTF.